Listed below are T cell receptor beta chains from one sample, sequenced in a study of early T cells in non-severe SARS-CoV-2 infection. Using its own MiXCR run on the 5' RACE reads, TCRdb lists one record per CDR3 protein. The table has about 98,000 distinct CDR3 sequences, roughly 9.6% seen once. Sequenced input: whole blood. The receptors shown here come from an adult who was a healthcare worker with PCR-confirmed SARS-CoV-2 infection or an uninfected control (not recorded which). The CDR3 runs from the conserved cysteine through the conserved F or W. D genes are given only for firm matches. Size tells how often a clone was seen (once, few, many) or the class of an expanded clone, and some rows leave it out.

>-|many|TRBV4-2|TRBJ1-1
CASSQVKHTEAFF
TGTGCCAGCAGCCAAGTTAAGCACACTGAAGCTTTCTTT
>TRBD1|many|TRBV7-2|TRBJ1-5
CASSTGGRNQPQHF
TGTGCCAGCAGCACAGGGGGCCGGAATCAGCCCCAGCATTTT
>-|many|TRBV7-6|TRBJ2-7
CASSLEMEGPYEQYF
TGTGCCAGCAGCTTAGAAATGGAGGGCCCCTACGAGCAGTACTTC
>-|few|TRBV5-1|TRBJ2-3
CASSLGALDTQYF
TGCGCCAGCAGCTTGGGTGCGCTGGATACGCAGTATTTT
>-|many|TRBV5-4|TRBJ1-2
CASSFDGGDYYGYTF
TGTGCCAGCAGCTTTGACGGGGGCGACTACTATGGCTACACCTTC
>-|many|TRBV7-2|TRBJ1-1
CASSPRRGFGTEAFF
TGTGCCAGCAGCCCACGGAGGGGGTTTGGAACTGAAGCTTTCTTT
>-|few|TRBV4-1|TRBJ2-7
CASSQEGPAQASYEQYF
TGCGCCAGCAGCCAAGAAGGGCCGGCCCAAGCAAGCTACGAGCAGTACTTC
>-|-|TRBV5-4|TRBJ2-5
CASSLWGSQETQYF
TGTGCCAGCAGCTTGTGGGGATCTCAAGAGACCCAGTACTTC
>TRBD2|many|TRBV28|TRBJ2-2
CASSLGLAGEGKAGELFF
TGTGCCAGCAGTTTAGGACTAGCGGGAGAAGGGAAGGCCGGGGAGCTGTTTTTT
>-|many|TRBV15|TRBJ1-1
CATSRGFRDTEAFF
TGTGCCACCAGCAGAGGGTTCCGGGACACTGAAGCTTTCTTT
>-|-|TRBV6-5|TRBJ2-5
CASRWTGGQQETQYF
TGTGCCAGCAGATGGACGGGGGGCCAACAAGAGACCCAGTACTTC
>TRBD1|few|TRBV11-2|TRBJ1-1
CASSSRGQGGTEAFF
TGTGCCAGCAGCTCCCGGGGACAGGGGGGCACTGAAGCTTTCTTT
>TRBD1|many|TRBV24-1|TRBJ2-3
CATTDRVRNTQYF
TGTGCCACCACCGACAGGGTTCGGAATACGCAGTATTTT
>-|-|TRBV5-1|TRBJ2-1
CASSLPGGYNEQFF
TGCGCCAGCAGCTTGCCGGGCGGATACAATGAGCAGTTCTTC
>TRBD1|many|TRBV11-3|TRBJ2-2
CASSSTGVLGELFF
TGTGCCAGCAGCTCCACAGGGGTTTTGGGGGAGCTGTTTTTT
>-|-|TRBV3-1|TRBJ1-1
CASSQDVGLNTEAFF
TGTGCCAGCAGCCAAGACGTCGGTCTCAACACTGAAGCTTTCTTT
>-|few|TRBV5-1|TRBJ1-2
CASTQGRNGYTF
TGCGCCAGCACCCAGGGACGGAATGGCTACACCTTC
>-|-|TRBV10-3|TRBJ2-3
CAISENGQTNTDTQYF
TGTGCCATCAGTGAAAACGGACAGACTAACACAGATACGCAGTATTTT
>-|few|TRBV10-3|TRBJ2-1
CAISSRDEQFF
TGTGCCATCAGCTCCCGGGATGAGCAGTTCTTC
>-|many|TRBV4-1|TRBJ2-5
CASSRILSRVKETQYF
TGCGCCAGCAGCCGAATTCTTTCTAGGGTTAAAGAGACCCAGTACTTC
>-|few|TRBV5-6|TRBJ2-7
CASSYGRPHEQYF
TGTGCCAGCAGTTACGGACGCCCCCACGAGCAGTACTTC
>TRBD1|many|TRBV18|TRBJ1-1
CASAEQGRGPEAFF
TGTGCCAGCGCGGAACAGGGTAGGGGGCCTGAAGCTTTCTTT
>-|few|TRBV7-9|TRBJ2-3
CASSRDHSTDTQYF
TGTGCCAGCAGCCGAGACCACAGCACAGATACGCAGTATTTT
>-|few|TRBV5-6|TRBJ2-7
CASSLEPGTPTYEQYF
TGTGCCAGCAGCTTGGAGCCGGGGACCCCCACCTACGAGCAGTACTTC
>-|-|TRBV9|TRBJ1-1
CASTSQGTEVFF
TGTGCCAGCACATCTCAGGGAACTGAAGTTTTCTTT
>TRBD2|few|TRBV20-1|TRBJ2-1
CSALRAGAYNEQFF
TGCAGTGCTTTGAGAGCGGGGGCCTACAATGAGCAGTTCTTC
>-|many|TRBV5-1|TRBJ2-5
CASSLGLTETQYF
TGCGCCAGCAGCTTGGGGCTAACGGAGACCCAGTACTTC
>TRBD1|many|TRBV12-3/TRBV12-4|TRBJ1-1
CASSSRTGSNTEAFF
TGTGCCAGCAGTTCCCGGACAGGATCAAACACTGAAGCTTTCTTT
>TRBD1|many|TRBV11-2|TRBJ2-2
CASSPVQGARTGELFF
TGTGCCAGCAGCCCCGTACAGGGGGCGCGCACCGGGGAGCTGTTTTTT
>TRBD1|-|TRBV29-1|TRBJ1-1
CSVEQGATEAFF
TGCAGCGTTGAACAGGGGGCGACTGAAGCTTTCTTT
>-|-|TRBV29-1|TRBJ2-3
CSAGSNTDTQYF
TGCAGCGCCGGATCTAACACAGATACGCAGTATTTT
>-|-|TRBV6-5|TRBJ1-2
CASSYSTGELYHGYTF
TGTGCCAGCAGTTACTCGACGGGGGAGCTCTACCATGGCTACACCTTC
>-|few|TRBV28|TRBJ1-5
CASSFELISNQPQHF
TGTGCCAGCAGTTTCGAACTGATTAGCAATCAGCCCCAGCATTTT
>TRBD1|-|TRBV19|TRBJ2-3
CASGGARGPSTDTQYF
TGTGCCAGTGGTGGCGCGAGGGGGCCTAGCACAGATACGCAGTATTTT
>-|-|TRBV6-5|TRBJ1-1
CASSLPPGHTEAFF
TGTGCCAGCAGCCTCCCCCCCGGGCACACTGAAGCTTTCTTT